This T cell receptor (beta chain) was found in a study of prognosis after radiotherapy for stage I lung cancer. Looking at the study overall: Without exception, patients with non-small cell lung cancer were deemed medically inoperable. Patients were about a dozen men and five to seven women aged roughly 53 to 85, median around 76 years. Of the patients, over five had squamous cell carcinoma and roughly twelve had adenocarcinoma tumors. A handful of patients developed distant metastases (median about 7 months) after radiotherapy; 15 showed no significant progression.

This clonotype has at least ten counts. Trimming stripped 0 bases from V and 1 base from J, with 6 bases between. The germline gives CDR1 GTSNPN, CDR2 SVGIG (reference sequence). This CDR3 has 13 amino acids. Genomic DNA yielded TCR beta CDR3, amplified by two-round multiplex PCR. With primers specific to each TRBV and TRBJ gene, the first-round PCR was performed. Each CDR3 protein gets one entry after TCRdb re-called the multiplex PCR reads with MiXCR. This sample has about 14,000 distinct CDR3 sequences, with around 40% found just once. The V call is TRBV30, the J call TRBJ1-1; D is ambiguous. This sequence originates from a donor aged 50 or older with non-small cell lung cancer. This material consisted of PBMCs, taken before or after stereotactic body radiation therapy (not recorded which). CDR3 DNA: TGTGCCTGGAGTGTACGAAGGAACACTGAAGCTTTCTTT. Protein sequence: CAWSVRRNTEAFF.